The clone carrying this TCR beta chain was observed a single time. For the second PCR, which ran for about 7 to 11 cycles, a sample-barcoded 5' primer and a J-beta primer mix were used. TCRdb processed the 5' RACE reads anew with MiXCR; each CDR3 protein has one entry. The sample includes roughly 2 million distinct CDR3 sequences, around half of them seen just once. The data belong to a study of blood T cells in healthy people across ages. Sequenced material: blood. The source is a woman between 35 and 50 years old in good health.

The CDR3 protein is CASSPHPGGTNIQYF. The CDR3 DNA reads TGTGCCAGCAGCCCCCATCCAGGGGGCACGAACATTCAGTACTTC. The chain carries TRBV11-2 and TRBJ2-4; 8 positions match TRBD1. V shed 5 bases, J shed 7 bases, and the junction held 10 bases outside the gene matches. This CDR3 region has 15 residues. Germline V lookup: CDR1 SGHAT, CDR2 FQNNGV.